A single sample is the source of the 25 T cell receptor beta chains below, sequenced in a study of CD8 T cells in Susac syndrome. When the RNA was reverse transcribed, random hexamers were used with an input of roughly 0.45 to 1 ug. TCRdb re-called the immunoSEQ multiplex PCR reads through MiXCR, storing one row per CDR3 protein. The top ten hold more than 0.5% of the sample, which has some 140,000 distinct CDR3 sequences, 80% to 85% seen once. Sequenced: CD8+ T cells from PBMCs. These receptors all stem from a human donor with multiple sclerosis.

The V gene is TRBV4-2, the J gene TRBJ2-1; 13 bases line up with TRBD2. V lost 0 bases and J lost 8; bases outside the gene matches: 4. CDR3 length equals 16 residues. Germline-derived CDR1 and CDR2 are LGHNA and YNFKEQ. The CDR3 reads CASSQELAGGLDEQFF. The DNA of the CDR3 is TGTGCCAGCAGCCAAGAACTAGCGGGAGGGCTGGATGAGCAGTTCTTC.

This chain uses TRBV11-2 with TRBJ1-4, with unresolved D. Germline V gene data show CDR1 as SGHAT and CDR2 as FQNNGV. V gave up 5 bases and J gave up 0 bases, with 13 bases separating them. The CDR3 is 16 amino acids. The CDR3, as DNA: TGTGCCAGCAGCCCCGGCGCGGGTGCAACTAATGAAAAACTGTTTTTT. Protein product: CASSPGAGATNEKLFF.

This clonotype was observed once. The rearrangement links TRBV5-6 to TRBJ2-7, with TRBD2 matching 7 bases. There are 15 residues in the CDR3. Germline V gene sequence: CDR1 SGHDT, CDR2 YYEEEE. After removal of 1 base from V and 4 bases from J, the junction contained 8 bases not matched to a gene. CDR3 nucleotides: TGTGCCAGCAGCTTGAATAGCGGGCCCTCTTACGAGCAGTACGTC. Translating gives CASSLNSGPSYEQYV.

The chain links TRBV9 to TRBJ2-1; the D is unclear. Between the trimmed V and J ends, which lost 3 bases and 9 bases, there was a span of 10 bases. Germline values: CDR1 SGDLS, CDR2 YYNGEE. There are 12 residues in the CDR3. The CDR3 protein is CASSGSWGEQFF. The CDR3, as DNA: TGTGCCAGCAGCGGGTCCTGGGGTGAGCAGTTCTTC. Full variable domain (remainder filled in from reference TRBV9 and TRBJ2-1): DSGVTQTPKHLITATGQRVTLRCSPRSGDLSVYWYQQSLDQGLQFLIQYYNGEERAKGNILERFSAQQFPDLHSELNLSSLELGDSALYFCASSGSWGEQFFGPGTRLTVL.

The chain joins TRBV11-2 to TRBJ2-3; perhaps TRBD2 as D (7 bases). The CDR3 covers 16 residues. Deletions cut 0 bases from V and 5 bases from J, with 15 bases between. CDR1 and CDR2 from the germline V gene are SGHAT and FQNNGV. Written as DNA, the CDR3 is TGTGCCAGCAGCTTAGAAACGGGGGGCAGGGGAGATACGCAGTATTTT. It encodes CASSLETGGRGDTQYF.

The chain employs TRBV9 and TRBJ2-1, with TRBD2 matching 11 bases. Germline V lookup: CDR1 SGDLS, CDR2 YYNGEE. The CDR3 totals 15 residues. J gave up 6 bases and V 2 bases, and 4 bases lay outside the gene matches. The CDR3 DNA reads as TGTGCCAGCAGCGTTAGCGGGGGGGTCGGCAATGAGCAGTTCTTC. This encodes CASSVSGGVGNEQFF.

The genes are TRBV29-1 and TRBJ2-1; TRBD1 might be the D (6 bases). This CDR3 region has 13 residues. The V gene's germline CDR1 is SQVTM and CDR2 ANQGSEA. V lost 6 bases and J 3 bases, leaving 12 bases between the germline ends. DNA of the CDR3: TGCAGCGTGCGGACAGTCGACTACAATGAGCAGTTCTTC. Protein sequence: CSVRTVDYNEQFF.

The chain recombines TRBV24-1 with TRBJ2-1; TRBD2 aligns across 7 bases. The CDR3 is 16 residues long. Germline V gene sequence: CDR1 KGHDR, CDR2 SFDVKD. With V trimmed by 0 bases and J by 6 bases, 7 bases remained unmatched. CDR3 nucleotides: TGTGCCACCAGTGATTTGACCCGAGCGGGACCCAATGAGCAGTTCTTC. Translated: CATSDLTRAGPNEQFF.

This chain links TRBV6-5 with TRBJ2-2, with 7 bases lining up with TRBD1. Germline V CDR1 and CDR2: MNHEY, SVGAGI. This CDR3 comprises 14 residues. J gave up 5 bases and V 6 bases, and 6 bases lay outside the gene matches. CDR3 in amino acids: CASSETGRTGELFF. CDR3 DNA: TGTGCCAGCAGCGAGACAGGGAGAACCGGGGAGCTGTTTTTT.

The rearrangement links TRBV6-1 to TRBJ1-2; no clear D gene. The CDR3 length is 15 residues. The germline CDR1 and CDR2 sequences are MNHNS and SASEGT. Trimming removed 7 bases from V and 6 bases from J, with 21 bases in between. This CDR3 reads CASKEGSPYINGYTF. CDR3 DNA: TGTGCCAGCAAGGAGGGAAGTCCCTATATAAATGGCTACACCTTC.

This chain uses TRBV6-1 with TRBJ1-1, with D possibly TRBD1 on 5 matching bases. The CDR3 extends over 17 amino acids. Per the germline V gene, CDR1 is MNHNS and CDR2 is SASEGT. V lost 1 base and J 0 bases, leaving 15 bases between the germline ends. CDR3 DNA sequence: TGTGCCAGCAGTGAAGTTATCCCTGGGACGCTGAACACTGAAGCTTTCTTT. Residues: CASSEVIPGTLNTEAFF.

J is TRBJ2-1 and V is TRBV27; 8 bases map to TRBD2. The V gene's germline CDR1 is MNHEY and CDR2 SMNVEV (reference sequence). V dropped 8 bases and J dropped 0; count of bases not matched to a gene: 9. The CDR3 runs to 16 residues. CDR3 nucleotides: TGTGCCAGCTTTCCCTCCGGGGGGGCCTCCTACAATGAGCAGTTCTTC. This gives the protein CASFPSGGASYNEQFF.

V and J are TRBV28 and TRBJ2-3; 8 bases match TRBD1. In germline, CDR1 is MDHEN, CDR2 SYDVKM. Trimming cost V 5 bases and J 2 bases; bases outside gene matches: 12. The CDR3 runs 17 residues. The CDR3 nucleotides are TGTGCCAGCAGTCCCCTCTCAGGGGGCTTTATCACAGATACGCAGTATTTT. Protein: CASSPLSGGFITDTQYF.

The chain uses TRBV7-9 and TRBJ2-3; either TRBD1 or TRBD2 may supply D (6 bases each). V was trimmed by 3 bases and J by 0 bases, leaving 22 bases between them. The CDR3 length is 19 residues. Germline CDR1 SEHNR, CDR2 FQNEAQ (reference sequence). The CDR3 coding sequence is TGTGCCAGCAGCTTGCCGATGGGGAGGACAGAAGCTAGCACAGATACGCAGTATTTT. Translated, it gives CASSLPMGRTEASTDTQYF.

The count of this clonotype is one. Here the CDR3 DNA reads TGCGCCAGCAGCCAAGATGCCGGGCTAGTAACGAACACCGGGGAGCTGTTTTTT. Translated: CASSQDAGLVTNTGELFF. The J gene is TRBJ2-2, the V gene TRBV4-3; no reliable D call. Germline assignment: CDR1 LGHNA and CDR2 YSLEER. The CDR3 loop spans 18 amino acids. Trimming left V 0 bases short and J 0 bases short, with 14 bases between.

The chain carries TRBV4-1 and TRBJ2-1; D is possibly TRBD2 (6 bases). Germline V gives CDR1 MGHRA, CDR2 YSYEKL. This CDR3 is 15 amino acids long. The V end was cut by 1 base, the J end by 7 bases, with 14 bases between. For the CDR3, the DNA is TGCGCCAGCAGCCAAGCGGCTAGCGAGAAGAATGAGCAGTTCTTC. This translates into CASSQAASEKNEQFF.

The rearrangement uses TRBV5-4 and TRBJ2-3; D remains unclear. This CDR3 region has 15 residues. The germline V gene has CDR1 SGHNT and CDR2 YYREEE (reference sequence). V was shortened by 0 bases and J by 4 bases, with 12 bases between the two germline ends. The CDR3 loop reads CASSLGGDWPDTQYF. CDR3 in DNA: TGTGCCAGCAGCTTGGGTGGGGATTGGCCAGATACGCAGTATTTT.

This clonotype was observed a few times. V and J are TRBV6-5 and TRBJ2-7; no definite D call. Trimming took 0 bases from V and 0 from J, leaving 6 bases between them. CDR1 MNHEY and CDR2 SVGAGI come from the germline V gene. The CDR3 length is 14 residues. Written as DNA, the CDR3 is TGTGCCAGCAGTTACTCCCCCAGCTCCTACGAGCAGTACTTC. This sequence encodes CASSYSPSSYEQYF.

There are a few counts of this clonotype. The chain has TRBV4-3 and TRBJ1-1, with unresolved D. The V gene lost 1 base and the J gene lost 5 bases, with 8 bases spanning the gap. The CDR3 covers 13 residues. Germline CDR1 LGHNA, CDR2 YSLEER. The CDR3 nucleotides read TGCGCCAGCAGCCAAGCGACGGGGACTGAAGCTTTCTTT. This sequence encodes CASSQATGTEAFF.

The chain uses TRBV10-3 and TRBJ1-2; 10 bases align to TRBD1. This CDR3 has 14 residues. Germline lookup yields CDR1 ENHRY and CDR2 SYGVKD. Trimming cost V 6 bases and J 3 bases; bases outside gene matches: 4. CDR3 loop: CAIRAGTGDYGYTF. The CDR3 region has the DNA TGTGCCATCAGGGCCGGGACAGGGGACTATGGCTACACCTTC.

The chain employs TRBV2 and TRBJ2-5; TRBD2 aligns across 12 bases. This CDR3 spans 15 amino acids. Per the germline V gene, CDR1 is SNHLY and CDR2 is FYNNEI. J gave up 3 bases and V 1 base, and 0 bases lay outside the gene matches. DNA of the CDR3: TGTGCCAGCAGTGAAGGACTAGCGGGGGAAGAGACCCAGTACTTC. As protein: CASSEGLAGEETQYF. Full variable domain (remainder filled in from reference TRBV2 and TRBJ2-5): EPEVTQTPSHQVTQMGQEVILRCVPISNHLYFYWYRQILGQKVEFLVSFYNNEISEKSEIFDDQFSVERPDGSNFTLKIRSTKLEDSAMYFCASSEGLAGEETQYFGPGTRLLVL.

The rearrangement uses TRBV9 and TRBJ1-6, with TRBD1 matching 12 bases. Germline loops: CDR1 SGDLS, CDR2 YYNGEE. There are 12 residues in the CDR3. V gave up 7 bases and J gave up 13 bases; unmatched junction bases: 3. The CDR3 nucleotides read TGTGCCAGCGGGACAGGGGGCAACCCCCTCCACTTT. Its protein is CASGTGGNPLHF. Based on the CDR3 plus reference TRBV9 and TRBJ1-6, the full variable domain is DSGVTQTPKHLITATGQRVTLRCSPRSGDLSVYWYQQSLDQGLQFLIQYYNGEERAKGNILERFSAQQFPDLHSELNLSSLELGDSALYFCASGTGGNPLHFGNGTRLTVT.

This clonotype came up a few times. The J gene is TRBJ2-7, the V gene TRBV14, with D tentatively TRBD2 (5 bases). The CDR3 sequence is 14 residues long. Germline loops: CDR1 SGHDN, CDR2 FVKESK. V lost 1 base and J 3 bases, leaving 10 bases between the germline ends. The CDR3 is CASSQAGGGYEQYV. CDR3 DNA: TGTGCCAGCAGCCAAGCAGGAGGCGGCTACGAGCAGTACGTC.

This clonotype was seen only a few times. V gene TRBV5-6 combines with J gene TRBJ2-1; 13 nucleotides agree with TRBD2. Trimming at V came to 4 bases and at J to 4 bases, leaving 2 bases not matched to a gene. Germline V gives CDR1 SGHDT, CDR2 YYEEEE. This CDR3 is built from 15 residues. The CDR3: CASSRGLAGYNEQFF. The CDR3 DNA is TGTGCCAGCAGCCGGGGACTAGCGGGGTACAATGAGCAGTTCTTC.

As to this clonotype: One end of the junction does not line up with germline, which may come from a read error. The chain is built from TRBV18 and TRBJ1-1; 9 nucleotides match TRBD1. The CDR3 totals 22 residues. Per the germline V gene, CDR1 is KGHSH and CDR2 is LQKENI. The CDR3 here is CASSPLRRIRRLTGGLNTEAFF. CDR3 bases: TGTGCCAGCTCACCACTCCGAAGAATTCGCAGGCTTACAGGGGGCTTGAACACTGAAGCCTTTTTT. The variable domain in full, completed from reference TRBV18 and TRBJ1-1, reads NAGVMQNPRHLVRRRGQEARLRCSPMKGHSHVYWYRQLPEEGLKFMVYLQKENIIDESGMPKERFSAEFPKEGPSILRIQQVVRGDSAAYFCASSPLRRIRRLTGGLNTEAFFGQGTRLTVV.